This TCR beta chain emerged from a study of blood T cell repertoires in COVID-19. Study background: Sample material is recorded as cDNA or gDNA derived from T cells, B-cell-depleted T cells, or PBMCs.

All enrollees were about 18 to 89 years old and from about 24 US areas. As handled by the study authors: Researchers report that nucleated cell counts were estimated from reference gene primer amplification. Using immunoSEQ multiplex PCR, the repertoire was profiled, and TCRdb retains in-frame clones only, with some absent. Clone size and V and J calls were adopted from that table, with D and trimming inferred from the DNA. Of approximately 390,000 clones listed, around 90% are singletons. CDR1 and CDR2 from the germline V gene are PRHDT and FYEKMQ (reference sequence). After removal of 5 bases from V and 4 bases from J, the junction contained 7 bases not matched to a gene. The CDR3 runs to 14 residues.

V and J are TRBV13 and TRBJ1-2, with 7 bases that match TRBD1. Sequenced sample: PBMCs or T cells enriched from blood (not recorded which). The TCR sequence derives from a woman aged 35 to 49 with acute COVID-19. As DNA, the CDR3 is TGTGCCAGCAGCCCCCCCGGGACAGTCTATGGCTACACCTTC. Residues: CASSPPGTVYGYTF.